Following are 22 T cell receptor beta chains from one sample sequenced in a study of cytomegalovirus exposure and HLA in healthy donors. Use of 60 Vbeta and 13 Jbeta primers characterized the PCR. Repertoires were generated with immunoSEQ multiplex PCR, while TCRdb's copy carries only in-frame clones and drops some. The table includes 82,000 or so clones, roughly 72% detected once. What was sequenced was PBMCs. These receptor sequences come from a woman aged 45-59 years in good health and CMV-seropositive.

This chain uses TRBV9 with TRBJ2-1; possible D gene TRBD2, 6 bases. The CDR3 has 13 residues. With 3 bases removed from V and 9 bases from J, the gap between germline ends came to 13 bases. Germline lookup yields CDR1 SGDLS and CDR2 YYNGEE. CDR3 region: CASSATSLSEQFF. The DNA for the CDR3 is TGTGCCAGCAGCGCGACTAGTCTAAGTGAGCAGTTCTTC.

The chain has TRBV25-1 and TRBJ1-5; no clear D. The CDR3 extends over 15 amino acids. The V end was cut by 0 bases, the J end by 7 bases, with 13 bases between. Germline lookup yields CDR1 MGHDK and CDR2 SYGVNS. CDR3 residues: CASSEYGGREQPQHF. The DNA of the CDR3 is TGTGCCAGCAGTGAATACGGAGGACGGGAACAGCCCCAGCATTTT.

The chain couples TRBV5-6 to TRBJ2-7; no firm D call. Trimming cost V 3 bases and J 3 bases, with 13 bases left between them. Germline V gene sequence: CDR1 SGHDT, CDR2 YYEEEE. The CDR3 length is 14 residues. The CDR3 loop reads CASSSYTVNYEQYF. CDR3 bases: TGTGCCAGCAGCTCGTATACGGTAAACTACGAGCAGTACTTC.

This clone has a handful of counts. One end of the junction varies from germline; a read error may be responsible. CDR3 bases: TGTGCTAGCAGCGCCGACCAGGGGGTCACCGGGGAGCTGTTTTTT. Its protein product is CASSADQGVTGELFF. This rearrangement joins TRBV7-7 to TRBJ2-2; 7 nucleotides align to TRBD1. Germline V gene lookup returns CDR1 SSHAT and CDR2 FNYEAQ (reference sequence). This CDR3 is 15 amino acids long. Looking up the rest from reference TRBV7-7 and TRBJ2-2 gives the full variable domain: GAGVSQSPRYKVTKRGQDVTLRCDPISSHATLYWYQQALGQGPEFLTYFNYEAQPDKSGLPSDRFSAERPEGSISTLTIQRTEQRDSAMYRCASSADQGVTGELFFGEGSRLTVL.

This chain joins TRBV19 and TRBJ1-5; tentative D call: TRBD1 (5 bases). The germline CDR1 and CDR2 sequences are LNHDA and SQIVND (reference sequence). The ends were cut back, 4 bases at V and 4 bases at J, with 14 bases in the middle. This CDR3 is 15 amino acids long. CDR3 sequence (DNA): TGTGCCAGTAGTACCCGACAGCAACCAAATCAGCCCCAGCATTTT. Residues: CASSTRQQPNQPQHF.

The rearrangement joins TRBV14 to TRBJ2-5; 7 nucleotides agree with TRBD1. V lost 2 bases to trimming and J lost 2 bases; unmatched junction nucleotides: 11. Per germline, CDR1 SGHDN and CDR2 FVKESK. CDR3 size: 17 residues. The CDR3 loop is CASSQQRRRGPQETQYF. CDR3 nucleotide sequence: TGTGCCAGCAGCCAACAACGGAGAAGGGGGCCTCAAGAGACCCAGTACTTC.

The chain has TRBV27 and TRBJ2-7; TRBD1 might be the D (6 bases). The V and J ends lost 6 bases and 3 bases respectively, with 15 bases between them. Germline CDR1 reads MNHEY; CDR2 reads SMNVEV (reference sequence). The CDR3 runs 14 residues. The CDR3 DNA is TGTGCCAGCAGCCCCTGGGGACAAAACTACGAGCAGTACTTC. Its translation: CASSPWGQNYEQYF.

The V and J genes are TRBV30 and TRBJ2-5, with a weak D call TRBD2 (5 bases). The CDR3 is made up of 13 amino acids. The V gene lost 2 bases and the J gene lost 4 bases, with 11 bases spanning the gap. Germline loops: CDR1 GTSNPN, CDR2 SVGIG (reference sequence). CDR3 coding DNA: TGTGCCTGGAGTCCCCTTCGGGGAGAGACCCAGTACTTC. Its translation: CAWSPLRGETQYF.

This clone was detected once. This chain links TRBV5-1 with TRBJ1-3; 8 bases map to TRBD1. The CDR3 spans 14 residues. V shed 4 bases and J 4 bases; nucleotides not matched to a gene: 4. CDR1 and CDR2 from the germline V gene are SGHRS and YFSETQ. The CDR3 loop is CASSGQGEGNTIYF. DNA for the CDR3: TGCGCCAGCAGCGGACAGGGAGAGGGAAACACCATATATTTT.

This clone is a singleton in its sample. The chain has TRBV6-5 and TRBJ1-2; D remains unclear. V was shortened by 6 bases and J by 8 bases, with 13 bases between the two germline ends. There are 12 residues in the CDR3. Germline V gene lookup returns CDR1 MNHEY and CDR2 SVGAGI. The CDR3 spells CASRGGPGGYTF. CDR3 DNA: TGTGCCAGCAGGGGAGGACCGGGGGGCTACACCTTC.

The sample holds a few counts of this clone. The V and J genes are TRBV6-1 and TRBJ2-1; D gene unclear. Germline lookup yields CDR1 MNHNS and CDR2 SASEGT. This CDR3 comprises 13 residues. Trimming removed 4 bases at V and 7 bases at J, with 11 bases between. The CDR3: CASSGARSNEQFF. The CDR3 nucleotides are TGTGCCAGCAGTGGGGCCCGTTCGAATGAGCAGTTCTTC.

V is TRBV19 and J is TRBJ2-2; D is perhaps TRBD2 (6 bases). This CDR3 has 16 amino acids. V shed 7 bases and J shed 0 bases, with 15 bases lying between them. CDR1 is LNHDA and CDR2 is SQIVND in the germline V gene (reference sequence). The CDR3 coding sequence is TGTGCCAGTAAGGGGACGGGGGACTCGAACACCGGGGAGCTGTTTTTT. Residues: CASKGTGDSNTGELFF.

The chain employs TRBV14 and TRBJ1-2, with D unresolved. This CDR3 is 14 amino acids long. V was trimmed by 2 bases and J by 1 base, leaving 8 bases between them. Germline CDR1 SGHDN, CDR2 FVKESK. CDR3 DNA sequence: TGTGCCAGCAGCCAATCCCCCGGTAACTATGGCTACACCTTC. It translates to CASSQSPGNYGYTF.

The gene calls are TRBV13 and TRBJ2-7; unclear D gene. Trimming took 2 bases from V and 3 from J, leaving 11 bases between them. This CDR3 has 14 residues. Germline V CDR1 and CDR2: PRHDT, FYEKMQ (reference sequence). CDR3 in amino acids: CASSLRLQDYEQYF. DNA of the CDR3: TGTGCCAGCAGCTTACGACTTCAAGACTACGAGCAGTACTTC.

The chain carries TRBV5-1 and TRBJ2-1; D might be TRBD2 (6 bases). Germline V gives CDR1 SGHRS, CDR2 YFSETQ. CDR3 length: 14 amino acids. V lost 4 bases and J 8 bases, leaving 16 bases between the germline ends. CDR3 amino acids: CASSPWGRRDEQFF. The CDR3 DNA sequence: TGCGCCAGCAGCCCTTGGGGGAGGAGAGATGAGCAGTTCTTC.

The chain couples TRBV19 to TRBJ2-7, with D perhaps TRBD2 (5 bases). The CDR3 runs 13 residues. V was shortened by 3 bases and J by 7 bases, with 13 bases between the two germline ends. Germline CDR1 reads LNHDA; CDR2 reads SQIVND (reference sequence). CDR3 in amino acids: CASSIPFGEEQYF. The CDR3 DNA reads as TGTGCCAGTAGTATCCCCTTTGGGGAGGAGCAGTACTTC.

The chain joins TRBV19 to TRBJ2-5, with 8 bases aligning to TRBD2. V gave up 4 bases and J gave up 5 bases; unmatched junction bases: 12. There are 16 residues in the CDR3. Germline CDR1 reads LNHDA; CDR2 reads SQIVND (reference sequence). The CDR3 is CASSTPGRGETETQYF. CDR3 sequence (DNA): TGTGCCAGTAGTACCCCCGGGCGGGGGGAGACGGAGACCCAGTACTTC.

The rearrangement links TRBV14 to TRBJ2-3; 11 bases agree with TRBD2. Germline V gene data show CDR1 as SGHDN and CDR2 as FVKESK. V shed 3 bases, J shed 5 bases, and the junction held 4 bases outside the gene matches. The CDR3 length is 15 residues. The CDR3 DNA is TGTGCCAGCAGCCAGCTAGCGGGAGGCGTAGATACGCAGTATTTT. It yields the protein CASSQLAGGVDTQYF.

V and J are TRBV29-1 and TRBJ2-1; maybe TRBD2 (5 bases). CDR3 size: 15 residues. Deletions cut 4 bases from V and 0 bases from J, with 13 bases between. Germline V gene data show CDR1 as SQVTM and CDR2 as ANQGSEA. The CDR3 is CSVGVAPISYNEQFF. DNA for the CDR3: TGCAGCGTTGGGGTAGCGCCGATCTCCTACAATGAGCAGTTCTTC.

The J gene is TRBJ2-5, the V gene TRBV6-1, with 7 positions matching TRBD2. This CDR3 has 15 amino acids. Germline-derived CDR1 and CDR2 are MNHNS and SASEGT. J gave up 4 bases and V 0 bases, and 5 bases lay outside the gene matches. CDR3 residues: CASSEAPGGGETQYF. CDR3 DNA sequence: TGTGCCAGCAGTGAAGCCCCGGGAGGAGGAGAGACCCAGTACTTC.

The chain's CDR3 is CSVEGLADSYEQYF. The CDR3 DNA sequence: TGCAGCGTTGAAGGACTAGCGGACTCCTACGAGCAGTACTTC. The rearrangement joins TRBV29-1 to TRBJ2-7, with 9 bases identical to TRBD2. The germline V gene has CDR1 SQVTM and CDR2 ANQGSEA. The CDR3 runs 14 residues. The ends lost 1 base at V and 0 bases at J; junction bases unmatched: 1.

Here the CDR3 DNA reads TGCGCCAGCAGCCAAGGCCGGAATGAGCAGTTCTTC. Translation: CASSQGRNEQFF. The chain employs TRBV4-1 and TRBJ2-1; D uncertain. Germline V gene data show CDR1 as MGHRA and CDR2 as YSYEKL. The CDR3 is 12 residues long. Trimming took off 1 base at V and 7 bases at J, with 5 bases between the two ends.